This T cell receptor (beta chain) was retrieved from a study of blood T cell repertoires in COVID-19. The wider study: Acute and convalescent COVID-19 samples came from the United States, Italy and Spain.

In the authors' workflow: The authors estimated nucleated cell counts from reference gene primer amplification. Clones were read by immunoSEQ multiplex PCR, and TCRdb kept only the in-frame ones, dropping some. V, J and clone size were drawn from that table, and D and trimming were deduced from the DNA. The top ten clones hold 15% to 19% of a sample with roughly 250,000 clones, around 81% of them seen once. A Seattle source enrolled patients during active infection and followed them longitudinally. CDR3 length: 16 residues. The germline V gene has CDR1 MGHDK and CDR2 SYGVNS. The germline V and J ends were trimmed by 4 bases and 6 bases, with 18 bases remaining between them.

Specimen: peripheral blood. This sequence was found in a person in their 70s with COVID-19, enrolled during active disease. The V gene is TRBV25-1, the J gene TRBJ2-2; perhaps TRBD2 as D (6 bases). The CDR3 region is CASSGRGIGGPGELFF. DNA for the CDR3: TGTGCCAGCAGTGGACGGGGGATAGGCGGGCCCGGGGAGCTGTTTTTT.